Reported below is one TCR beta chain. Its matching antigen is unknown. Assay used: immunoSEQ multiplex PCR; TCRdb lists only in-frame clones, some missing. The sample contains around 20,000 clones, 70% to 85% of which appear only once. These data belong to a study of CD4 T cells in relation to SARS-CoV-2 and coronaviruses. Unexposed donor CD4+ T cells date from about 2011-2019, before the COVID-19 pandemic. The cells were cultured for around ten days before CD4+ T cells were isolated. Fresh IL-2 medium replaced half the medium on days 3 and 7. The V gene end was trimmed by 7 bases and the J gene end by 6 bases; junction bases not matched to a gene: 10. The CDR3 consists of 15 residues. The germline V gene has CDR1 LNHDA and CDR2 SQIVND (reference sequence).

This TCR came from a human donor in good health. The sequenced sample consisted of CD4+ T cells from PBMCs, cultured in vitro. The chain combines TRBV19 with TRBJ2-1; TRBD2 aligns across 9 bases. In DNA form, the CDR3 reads TGTGCCAGTACCGGGCCTAGCGGGATCCCCAATGAGCAGTTCTTC. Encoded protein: CASTGPSGIPNEQFF.